This T cell receptor (beta chain) derives from a study of blood T cells in healthy people across ages. Study-wide findings and caveats: As age increased, TCR beta diversity per million T cells fell in a roughly linear fashion.

A remark on this clonotype: The antigen remains unidentified.

Trimming removed 2 bases from V and 8 bases from J, with 15 bases in between. This CDR3 is 15 amino acids long. It was with a sample-barcoded 5' primer and a J-beta primer mix that a second PCR of roughly 6 to 12 cycles was run. TCRdb analysed the 5' RACE reads with MiXCR anew, one entry per CDR3 protein. The sample comprises around 650,000 distinct CDR3 sequences, around 43% of which are singletons, and 25% to 35% rests with the top ten. In each sample, at least 7 million PBMCs were isolated. The specimen was blood. This chain connects TRBV12-3 or TRBV12-4 to TRBJ1-4, with D tentatively TRBD1 (6 bases). This TCR was sampled from a man aged 80 or over in good health. CDR3 residues: CASSLTGQKTEKLFF. The CDR3 DNA is TGTGCCAGCAGTTTAACCGGACAGAAGACAGAAAAACTGTTTTTT.